What follows are 17 T cell receptor beta chains derived from one specimen sequenced in a study of identical twins' blood T cells (dated by TCRdb to between 2011 and 2013). Library method: 5' RACE. Sequencing used an Illumina Genome Analyzer IIx. TCRdb applied fastp at Q25 and MiXCR to the public reads, then kept only in-frame beta chains. One record per CDR3 amino acid sequence lists the most common genes and DNA. The sample table shows hundreds of thousands of distinct CDR3 sequences, and 28% are seen once. Roughly 5.5% of the sample comes from the top ten. Source material: PBMCs. The receptors shown here come from a woman aged 18 to 55 in good health.

The chain employs TRBV6-6 and TRBJ1-3; D gene ambiguous. This CDR3 has 14 residues. Germline V gene lookup returns CDR1 MNHNY and CDR2 SVGAGI (reference sequence). The ends were cut back, 5 bases at V and 0 bases at J, with 8 bases in the middle. This CDR3 is CASSARTSGNTIYF. The CDR3 nucleotides are TGTGCCAGCAGTGCCCGGACCTCTGGAAACACCATATATTTT.

This clonotype was recorded a few times. V usage is TRBV3-2 and J usage is TRBJ2-2; TRBD1, the D gene given by the table, was not confirmed from the DNA. TRBV3-2 is a pseudogene locus. The CDR3 has 14 residues. The CDR3 region is CACSPTPRAGELFF. The CDR3 bases are TGTGCCTGCAGCCCGACCCCCAGGGCCGGGGAGCTGTTTTTT.

This clonotype occurred a few times. CDR3 sequence (DNA): TGCAGTGCTAGTCCCCCCGGCGCCCGCGTGGGCACTGAAGCTTTCTTT. This sequence encodes CSASPPGARVGTEAFF. The chain combines TRBV20-1 with TRBJ1-1; D gene unclear. The CDR3 covers 16 residues. Germline V gene data show CDR1 as DFQATT and CDR2 as SNEGSKA (reference sequence). Trimming took off 3 bases at V and 4 bases at J, with 21 bases between the two ends.

In this sample, this clonotype turned up many times. The rearrangement uses TRBV20-1 and TRBJ1-1, with TRBD1 matching 8 bases. The CDR3 contains 13 residues. Germline V CDR1 and CDR2: DFQATT, SNEGSKA (reference sequence). J gave up 4 bases and V 3 bases, and 4 bases lay outside the gene matches. The CDR3 sequence: CSARDRVRTEAFF. The DNA for the CDR3 is TGCAGTGCTAGGGACAGGGTTCGCACTGAAGCTTTCTTT.

Points on this clonotype: A much larger clone lies one base from this, so it may be a read error. This sequence joins TRBV10-3 and TRBJ1-4; 8 nucleotides line up with TRBD1. The germline V gene has CDR1 ENHRY and CDR2 SYGVKD. After removal of 3 bases from V and 7 bases from J, the junction contained 7 bases not matched to a gene. The CDR3 sequence is 15 residues long. CDR3 loop: CAISDQGQDREKLFF. CDR3 in DNA: TGTGCCATCAGTGACCAGGGACAGGATCGTGAAAAACTGTTTTTT.

The rearrangement joins TRBV2 to TRBJ1-2; D is unclear. V lost 4 bases to trimming and J lost 4 bases, with 13 bases between them. The CDR3 runs to 14 residues. Germline assignment: CDR1 SNHLY and CDR2 FYNNEI. The DNA of the CDR3 is TGTGCCAGCAGTGTGGGGTTTCGGGGCTATGGCTACACCTTC. Protein sequence: CASSVGFRGYGYTF.

The chain carries TRBV29-1 and TRBJ1-2, with D tentatively TRBD1 (6 bases). CDR3 length: 14 residues. Per germline, CDR1 SQVTM and CDR2 ANQGSEA. Between the trimmed V and J ends, which lost 4 bases and 6 bases, there was a span of 18 bases. The CDR3 region has the DNA TGCAGCGTTGGAAGGCAGGGGAAAAGCGATGGCTACACCTTC. Its translation: CSVGRQGKSDGYTF.

V usage is TRBV7-2 and J usage is TRBJ2-1, with 10 bases identical to TRBD2. Germline CDR1 reads SGHTA; CDR2 reads FQGNSA. The trim removed 3 bases at V and 4 bases at J, leaving 6 bases unmatched. CDR3 length: 16 amino acids. CDR3 nucleotide sequence: TGTGCCAGCAGCTTTCTAGCGGGAGTTCTGTACAATGAGCAGTTCTTC. It specifies CASSFLAGVLYNEQFF. Filled out from reference TRBV7-2 and TRBJ2-1, the complete variable domain reads GAGVSQSPSNKVTEKGKDVELRCDPISGHTALYWYRQSLGQGLEFLIYFQGNSAPDKSGLPSDRFSAERTGGSVSTLTIQRTQQEDSAVYLCASSFLAGVLYNEQFFGPGTRLTVL.

V and J are TRBV2 and TRBJ2-7, with D tentatively TRBD2 (6 bases). Germline lookup yields CDR1 SNHLY and CDR2 FYNNEI. V dropped 7 bases and J dropped 8 bases, with 18 bases sitting between them. This CDR3 region has 13 residues. CDR3 amino acids: CASNGGLKQKQYF. As DNA, the CDR3 is TGTGCCAGCAACGGAGGGCTGAAGCAAAAGCAGTACTTC.

The chain employs TRBV5-1 and TRBJ2-1, with 14 bases aligning to TRBD2. V shed 5 bases and J 6 bases; nucleotides not matched to a gene: 4. The germline V gene has CDR1 SGHRS and CDR2 YFSETQ. There are 15 residues in the CDR3. CDR3 protein: CASRRLAGGPNEQFF. CDR3 bases: TGCGCCAGCAGACGACTAGCGGGAGGGCCCAATGAGCAGTTCTTC.

This chain joins TRBV2 and TRBJ1-1; D not certain. The CDR3 runs to 13 residues. From germline, CDR1 is SNHLY and CDR2 FYNNEI. The V and J ends lost 1 base and 8 bases respectively, with 11 bases between them. The CDR3 DNA reads as TGTGCCAGCAGTGAAGGGCCAGTCAGGGAAGCTTTCTTT. This encodes CASSEGPVREAFF.

The chain couples TRBV9 to TRBJ1-4; D ambiguous. V was pared by 2 bases and J by 0 bases, with 8 bases between. The V gene's germline CDR1 is SGDLS and CDR2 YYNGEE. The CDR3 spans 15 residues. The CDR3 sequence: CASSVSPATNEKLFF. The CDR3 DNA reads as TGTGCCAGCAGCGTTTCTCCAGCAACTAATGAAAAACTGTTTTTT.

This clonotype was counted once. This rearrangement joins TRBV11-2 to TRBJ2-1; D gene uncertain. The germline V gene encodes CDR1 SGHAT and CDR2 FQNNGV. The CDR3 totals 15 residues. V gave up 5 bases and J gave up 0 bases, with 11 bases separating them. CDR3 loop: CASSPRNFSYNEQFF. CDR3 coding DNA: TGTGCCAGCAGCCCCCGGAACTTCTCCTACAATGAGCAGTTCTTC.

This sequence joins TRBV11-3 and TRBJ1-1, with 10 bases aligning to TRBD1. V was pared by 5 bases and J by 10 bases, with 10 bases of the junction left unmatched. This CDR3 contains 14 residues. Germline-derived CDR1 and CDR2 are SGHNT and YENEEA. This chain's CDR3 is CASSQGQGVRVAFF. The CDR3, as DNA: TGTGCCAGCAGCCAAGGACAGGGGGTAAGAGTAGCTTTCTTT.

This clonotype was seen a single time. The V and J genes are TRBV7-2 and TRBJ1-3; TRBD1 is a possible D gene (6 bases). Germline assignment: CDR1 SGHTA and CDR2 FQGNSA. This CDR3 spans 15 amino acids. Trimming took 5 bases from V and 0 from J, leaving 11 bases between them. This CDR3 reads CASSIGQFSGNTIYF. The CDR3 DNA reads TGTGCCAGCAGCATAGGACAGTTCTCTGGAAACACCATATATTTT.

This clonotype showed up many times. The V gene is TRBV5-1, the J gene TRBJ1-5; D is possibly TRBD1 (6 bases). The CDR3 is 15 residues long. Trimming took off 5 bases at V and 1 base at J, with 13 bases between the two ends. Germline-derived CDR1 and CDR2 are SGHRS and YFSETQ. CDR3 bases: TGCGCCAGCAGGCCGACAGGTTACAGCAATCAGCCCCAGCATTTT. It encodes CASRPTGYSNQPQHF.

V is TRBV20-1 and J is TRBJ1-1; 10 bases match TRBD1. The J segment lost 10 bases and the V segment lost 6 bases, leaving 11 bases of the junction unmatched. Per germline, CDR1 DFQATT and CDR2 SNEGSKA (reference sequence). This CDR3 is built from 13 residues. CDR3 sequence reads: CSAVRQGASGAFF. The CDR3 nucleotides are TGCAGTGCCGTTAGACAGGGGGCCTCTGGAGCTTTCTTT.